This is a list of T cell receptor beta chains from one sample in a study of blood T cell repertoires in COVID-19. The method was immunoSEQ multiplex PCR; TCRdb's version includes in-frame clones alone and lacks a portion of them. The profile shows 100,000 to 150,000 clones, around 86% of them singletons. The source material was peripheral blood. The receptors originated from a woman in her 70s with acute or convalescent COVID-19. Each CDR3 is given with its conserved first and last residue. A D gene is named only where the DNA matches it firmly. Clone size is given for some rows only: seen once, a few or many times, or a class if the clone is expanded.

clone_size: -; d_call: TRBD1; j_call: TRBJ1-6; v_call: TRBV9; cdr3_nt: TGTGCCAGCAGCGCCAAGACAGGGGATAATTCACCCCTCCACTTT; cdr3_aa: CASSAKTGDNSPLHF
clone_size: -; d_call: -; j_call: TRBJ1-6; v_call: TRBV3-1/TRBV3-2; cdr3_nt: TGTGCCAGCAGCCAAGGCCGGAGTAATTCACCCCTCCACTTT; cdr3_aa: CASSQGRSNSPLHF
clone_size: -; d_call: -; j_call: TRBJ1-2; v_call: TRBV5-4; cdr3_nt: TGTGCCAGCAGCTTTTACCCAGGGGAAGGAGGCTACACCTTC; cdr3_aa: CASSFYPGEGGYTF
clone_size: -; d_call: -; j_call: TRBJ1-1; v_call: TRBV18; cdr3_nt: TGTGCCAGCTCACCCCCGACAGTGAACACTGAAGCTTTCTTT; cdr3_aa: CASSPPTVNTEAFF
clone_size: few; d_call: -; j_call: TRBJ1-1; v_call: TRBV7-3; cdr3_nt: TGTGCCAGCAGCCAGACAACGAACACTGAAGCTTTCTTT; cdr3_aa: CASSQTTNTEAFF
clone_size: -; d_call: -; j_call: TRBJ2-3; v_call: TRBV6-5; cdr3_nt: TGTGCCAGCAGGGACAGCGCTACAGATACGCAGTATTTT; cdr3_aa: CASRDSATDTQYF
clone_size: -; d_call: TRBD1; j_call: TRBJ1-2; v_call: TRBV7-9; cdr3_nt: TGTGCCAGCAGCCCTACAGGGGACTATGGCTACACCTTC; cdr3_aa: CASSPTGDYGYTF
clone_size: -; d_call: TRBD1; j_call: TRBJ1-6; v_call: TRBV10-1; cdr3_nt: TGCGCCAGCCCTTCGGGACAGAGCTCCTATAATTCACCCCTCCACTTT; cdr3_aa: CASPSGQSSYNSPLHF
clone_size: -; d_call: -; j_call: TRBJ1-6; v_call: TRBV14; cdr3_nt: TGTGCCAGCAGCCAAGATCGAGGCGGACAGTCAAATTCACCCCTCCACTTT; cdr3_aa: CASSQDRGGQSNSPLHF
clone_size: few; d_call: -; j_call: TRBJ2-7; v_call: TRBV9; cdr3_nt: TGTGCCAGCAGCGTAGCGGGGGAGCTTTCCTACGAGCAGTACTTC; cdr3_aa: CASSVAGELSYEQYF
clone_size: -; d_call: TRBD1; j_call: TRBJ2-3; v_call: TRBV2; cdr3_nt: TGTGCCAGCTCCGTAAGGACAGGGGGCATAGATACGCAGTATTTT; cdr3_aa: CASSVRTGGIDTQYF
clone_size: -; d_call: TRBD1; j_call: TRBJ1-5; v_call: TRBV3-1/TRBV3-2; cdr3_nt: TGTGCCAGCAGCCAATATCGGACAGGGCTCCCTCAGCCCCAGCATTTT; cdr3_aa: CASSQYRTGLPQPQHF
clone_size: -; d_call: -; j_call: TRBJ2-5; v_call: TRBV3-1/TRBV3-2; cdr3_nt: TGTGCCAGCAGCCAAATCGGGGAGACCCAGTACTTC; cdr3_aa: CASSQIGETQYF
clone_size: -; d_call: TRBD2; j_call: TRBJ2-1; v_call: TRBV5-4; cdr3_nt: TGTGCCAGCACAGACGGGGGGGACGTCTACAATGAGCAGTTCTTC; cdr3_aa: CASTDGGDVYNEQFF
clone_size: -; d_call: TRBD2; j_call: TRBJ2-7; v_call: TRBV11-2; cdr3_nt: TGTGCCAGCAGCTCAAGGGTAGCGGGGGGCAGCTCCTACGAGCAGTACTTC; cdr3_aa: CASSSRVAGGSSYEQYF
clone_size: -; d_call: TRBD2; j_call: TRBJ2-1; v_call: TRBV10-3; cdr3_nt: TGTGCCATCAGTGATCCGGGACTAGCGGGGACTGAGCAGTTCTTC; cdr3_aa: CAISDPGLAGTEQFF
clone_size: -; d_call: -; j_call: TRBJ2-3; v_call: TRBV19; cdr3_nt: TGTGCCAGTAGCCTTACAGGGGGAGGGACAGATACGCAGTATTTT; cdr3_aa: CASSLTGGGTDTQYF
clone_size: -; d_call: TRBD1; j_call: TRBJ1-2; v_call: TRBV5-1; cdr3_nt: TGCGCCAGCAGCTTGACAGGGGGCAAGGGTGGCTACACCTTC; cdr3_aa: CASSLTGGKGGYTF